This T cell receptor beta chain was observed in a study of cytomegalovirus exposure and HLA in healthy donors. The wider study: Earlier, 110 million or so unique TCR beta sequences were recovered from about 200 million T cells by an analysis. The early release's HLA-typed donors yielded 80 million to 95 million unique TCRs. Study-level findings and limits: Immune exposure was documented only through CMV serostatus. The number of N-insertions in an Asian-associated ancestry cluster was reportedly below the approximately 600-donor mean in a later analysis.

This clone was picked up a small number of times. No antigen is known for it. PCR involved 60 Vbeta and 13 Jbeta primers. TCRdb keeps only in-frame clones here, not all; method: immunoSEQ multiplex PCR. The sample consists of tens of thousands of clones, 71% of them appearing once. J lost 0 bases, V lost 3 bases, and 14 bases had no gene match. This CDR3 has 19 residues. Germline CDR1 LNHDA, CDR2 SQIVND (reference sequence). The specimen sequenced was PBMCs. This rearrangement joins TRBV19 to TRBJ1-5; 7 bases line up with TRBD1. The sequence came from a man aged 50 or older in good health and CMV-seropositive. CDR3 in DNA: TGTGCCAGTAGTATTCCGCCTCGGACAGGCGTCCTTAGCAATCAGCCCCAGCATTTT. Its protein product is CASSIPPRTGVLSNQPQHF.